The sequence of this TCR beta chain was determined in a study of blood T cell repertoires in COVID-19. Whole-study context: COVID-19 samples, acute and convalescent, were from the United States, Italy and Spain.

In the source study's methods: Reference gene primers were amplified, and this amplification served to estimate nucleated cell counts. Measured with immunoSEQ multiplex PCR; TCRdb has only the in-frame clones, and not every one. V, J and clone size are those of that table, while D and trimming were read from the DNA. The table lists tens of thousands of clones, more than 80% of them singletons, with approximately 20% in the top ten. This clone was counted only a few times. The CDR3 runs 13 residues. The junction had 3 bases not matched to a gene; V was cut back by 3 bases and J by 8 bases. Germline V lookup: CDR1 SGHRS, CDR2 YFSETQ.

The V and J genes are TRBV5-1 and TRBJ2-1; TRBD1 aligns across 9 bases. The TCR was taken from a woman aged 55-75 years with acute or convalescent COVID-19. Sequencing was carried out using peripheral blood. The CDR3 coding sequence is TGCGCCAGCAGCTACCGGGACAGGGATGAGCAGTTCTTC. Amino acids: CASSYRDRDEQFF.